These 20 T cell receptor beta chains came from one sample sequenced in a study of blood T cell repertoires in COVID-19. The data were produced by immunoSEQ multiplex PCR, yet TCRdb's version contains in-frame clones alone and is incomplete. In the table there are about 410,000 clones, 80% to 95% of which are singletons. The sample taken for sequencing was PBMCs or T cells enriched from blood (not recorded which). The receptors come from a man between 18 and 35 years old who had recovered from COVID-19.

This chain uses TRBV19 with TRBJ1-1, with D tentatively TRBD1 (6 bases). Germline CDR1 LNHDA, CDR2 SQIVND (reference sequence). The CDR3 loop spans 15 amino acids. Deletions cut 6 bases from V and 1 base from J, with 15 bases between. The CDR3 loop reads CASSPITTGNTEAFF. CDR3 in DNA: TGTGCCAGTAGCCCCATAACGACAGGGAACACTGAAGCTTTCTTT.

V is TRBV18 and J is TRBJ1-3; a weak D match, TRBD1 (5 bases). The CDR3 covers 17 residues. Germline V gene data show CDR1 as KGHSH and CDR2 as LQKENI. V was shortened by 2 bases and J by 0 bases, with 14 bases between the two germline ends. In DNA, the CDR3 is TGTGCCAGCTCACCAGGGAGGCGGGGCGGCTCTGGAAACACCATATATTTT. Translation gives CASSPGRRGGSGNTIYF.

The rearrangement joins TRBV10-3 to TRBJ2-3; 7 bases map to TRBD2. V gave up 5 bases and J gave up 2 bases; unmatched junction bases: 7. CDR1 ENHRY and CDR2 SYGVKD come from the germline V gene. CDR3 length: 15 residues. The CDR3 DNA reads as TGTGCCATCAGTATCGCGGGAGCCGACACAGATACGCAGTATTTT. It translates to CAISIAGADTDTQYF.

This sequence joins TRBV3-1 (or the pseudogene TRBV3-2) and TRBJ2-1, with TRBD1 identical over 9 bases. The CDR3 has 16 residues. The germline V gene has CDR1 LGHDT and CDR2 YNNKEL (reference sequence). After removal of 1 base from V and 1 base from J, the junction contained 2 bases not matched to a gene. The CDR3 region is CASSQVGTGSYNEQFF. DNA for the CDR3: TGTGCCAGCAGCCAAGTAGGGACAGGGTCCTACAATGAGCAGTTCTTC.

The gene calls are TRBV19 and TRBJ1-5; D call uncertain. The germline gives CDR1 LNHDA, CDR2 SQIVND (reference sequence). Trimming left V 5 bases short and J 0 bases short, with 14 bases between. CDR3 length: 16 residues. CDR3 sequence: CASSPRTGYSNQPQHF. The CDR3 nucleotides are TGTGCCAGTAGTCCTCGGACGGGATATAGCAATCAGCCCCAGCATTTT.

The chain couples TRBV7-9 to TRBJ2-7, with 9 bases lining up with TRBD1. Germline-derived CDR1 and CDR2 are SEHNR and FQNEAQ (reference sequence). The V and J ends lost 3 bases and 6 bases, in that order; junction bases with no gene match: 6. This CDR3 has 14 amino acids. CDR3 region: CASSFPGQGSEQYF. The CDR3 DNA follows: TGTGCCAGCAGCTTTCCGGGACAGGGAAGCGAGCAGTACTTC.

A remark on this clone: The same CDR3 can be traced to other DNA sequences in this sample. V is TRBV27 and J is TRBJ2-7; 7 bases are shared with TRBD1. The CDR3 totals 13 residues. The germline CDR1 and CDR2 sequences are MNHEY and SMNVEV (reference sequence). Losses at the gene ends were 2 bases for V and 2 bases for J; bases not matched to a gene: 0. The CDR3 nucleotides read TGTGCCAGCAGTTTAGGGACAGCCTACGAGCAGTACTTC. Translation: CASSLGTAYEQYF.

This clone was detected once. The chain employs TRBV28 and TRBJ2-3, with D possibly being TRBD2 (5 bases). The CDR3 is 18 residues long. Trimming cost V 7 bases and J 0 bases, with 23 bases left between them. Germline loops: CDR1 MDHEN, CDR2 SYDVKM. CDR3 region: CASNGLGLRLTSTDTQYF. Written as DNA, the CDR3 is TGTGCCAGCAATGGGCTCGGGCTAAGACTAACTAGCACAGATACGCAGTATTTT.

The chain employs TRBV4-1 and TRBJ1-1; 9 bases match TRBD1. V lost 4 bases and J lost 4; bases outside the gene matches: 4. CDR3 length equals 14 residues. Germline V CDR1 and CDR2: MGHRA, YSYEKL. Here the CDR3 reads CASSPGQGSTEAFF. CDR3 DNA sequence: TGCGCCAGCAGCCCTGGACAGGGGAGCACTGAAGCTTTCTTT.

This chain connects TRBV13 to TRBJ2-7, with TRBD2 matching over 7 bases. The CDR3 is made up of 15 amino acids. CDR1 is PRHDT, CDR2 FYEKMQ, per germline (reference sequence). Trimming cost V 3 bases and J 3 bases; bases outside gene matches: 8. Here the CDR3 reads CASSLQSGMHYEQYF. CDR3 in DNA: TGTGCCAGCAGCTTGCAAAGCGGGATGCACTACGAGCAGTACTTC.

The V and J genes are TRBV18 and TRBJ1-2, with 9 bases aligning to TRBD1. There are 14 residues in the CDR3. Germline CDR1 reads KGHSH; CDR2 reads LQKENI. V was pared by 2 bases and J by 7 bases, with 5 bases of the junction left unmatched. The CDR3 region has the DNA TGTGCCAGCTCACCAGGACAGGGGCTGGGTGGCTACACCTTC. Encoded protein: CASSPGQGLGGYTF.

This clone appeared a single time. V and J are TRBV11-2 and TRBJ1-3, with TRBD1 matching 8 bases. Unmatched junction bases numbered 9, after V lost 5 bases and J lost 0 bases. The germline gives CDR1 SGHAT, CDR2 FQNNGV. The CDR3 covers 17 residues. For the CDR3, the DNA is TGTGCCAGCAGCCTACGACAGGGGCAGATCTCTGGAAACACCATATATTTT. Translating it yields CASSLRQGQISGNTIYF.

The chain links TRBV5-6 to TRBJ1-6; D is unclear. V was pared by 0 bases and J by 4 bases, with 5 bases between. The CDR3 is made up of 14 amino acids. CDR1 and CDR2 (germline): SGHDT, YYEEEE. The CDR3 here is CASSLAGYNSPLHF. The CDR3, as DNA: TGTGCCAGCAGCTTGGCGGGATATAATTCACCCCTCCACTTT.

The J gene is TRBJ2-5, the V gene TRBV6-5; tentative D call: TRBD2 (6 bases). CDR1 is MNHEY and CDR2 is SVGAGI in the germline V gene. Trimming took 6 bases from V and 5 from J, leaving 19 bases between them. CDR3 length equals 15 residues. The CDR3 sequence is CASRGGPKGGETQYF. CDR3 in DNA: TGTGCCAGCAGGGGGGGACCCAAAGGAGGGGAGACCCAGTACTTC.

This clone was found a few times. Written as DNA, the CDR3 is TGCGCCAGCAGCCTCGGAAGGGGAACAACTAATGAAAAACTGTTTTTT. Translated: CASSLGRGTTNEKLFF. This rearrangement joins TRBV5-1 to TRBJ1-4, with D perhaps matching TRBD1 (5 bases). Germline V gene sequence: CDR1 SGHRS, CDR2 YFSETQ. The length of the CDR3 is 16 residues. Trimming left V 4 bases short and J 0 bases short, with 13 bases between.

A note on this clone: Additional DNA sequences in this sample encode the identical CDR3. The V and J genes are TRBV12-3 or TRBV12-4 and TRBJ1-1; D is ambiguous. The ends were cut back, 6 bases at V and 0 bases at J, with 5 bases in the middle. This CDR3 contains 12 residues. CDR3 protein: CASRIMNTEAFF. In DNA form, the CDR3 reads TGTGCCAGCAGAATCATGAACACTGAAGCTTTCTTT.

The chain combines TRBV29-1 with TRBJ2-2; TRBD2 aligns across 8 bases. The germline gives CDR1 SQVTM, CDR2 ANQGSEA. The V and J ends lost 3 bases and 6 bases, in that order; junction bases with no gene match: 0. This CDR3 has 12 amino acids. In DNA form, the CDR3 reads TGCAGCGTTGACGGGGGGGCCGGGGAGCTGTTTTTT. Its protein product is CSVDGGAGELFF.

The chain employs TRBV27 and TRBJ2-7; TRBD2 matches 8 bases. The ends lost 6 bases at V and 0 bases at J; junction bases unmatched: 4. Germline V gives CDR1 MNHEY, CDR2 SMNVEV (reference sequence). CDR3 size: 14 residues. CDR3 DNA sequence: TGTGCCAGCAGACTAGCGGCAAGCTCCTACGAGCAGTACTTC. Translated: CASRLAASSYEQYF.

The chain combines TRBV2 with TRBJ2-5; no definite D call. The CDR3 covers 15 residues. V was trimmed by 3 bases and J by 3 bases, leaving 14 bases between them. The germline V gene encodes CDR1 SNHLY and CDR2 FYNNEI. The CDR3 loop reads CASSEMALREETQYF. The CDR3 DNA follows: TGTGCCAGCAGTGAGATGGCTCTTCGTGAAGAGACCCAGTACTTC.

The genes are TRBV7-2 and TRBJ1-1; TRBD1 agrees at 9 bases. Trimming cost V 7 bases and J 4 bases; bases outside gene matches: 4. This CDR3 contains 13 residues. Germline V gene sequence: CDR1 SGHTA, CDR2 FQGNSA. In DNA form, the CDR3 reads TGTGCCAGCAACAGGGGGCTGGTCACTGAAGCTTTCTTT. It specifies CASNRGLVTEAFF.